One T cell receptor beta chain is described in this entry. These data originate in a study of blood T cell repertoires in COVID-19. The overall study: The origin of the acute and convalescent COVID-19 samples was the United States, Italy and Spain. Nucleic acid was either cDNA or gDNA, and it came from T cells, B-cell-depleted T cells, or PBMCs.

Per the study methods: By means of reference gene primer amplification, nucleated cell counts were estimated. Using immunoSEQ multiplex PCR, the repertoire was profiled, and TCRdb retains in-frame clones only, with some absent. V and J calls and clone size come straight from that table; D and trimming were deduced from the DNA. There are 200,000 to 250,000 clones in the sample; 80% to 95% occur only once, and around 0.84% lies in the top ten. With 3 bases clipped from V and 4 bases from J, the junction kept 4 bases outside the gene matches. Germline V gene sequence: CDR1 GTSNPN, CDR2 SVGIG (reference sequence). This CDR3 is built from 14 residues. One Seattle source followed patients from active infection through their disease course.

V gene TRBV30 combines with J gene TRBJ1-5; 9 bases map to TRBD1. The clonotype was recovered from a man in his 60s with COVID-19, enrolled during active disease. What was sequenced was peripheral blood. The CDR3 reads CAWRGQGINQPQHF. The CDR3 DNA sequence: TGTGCCTGGAGAGGACAGGGGATTAATCAGCCCCAGCATTTT. The complete variable domain, with remaining parts taken from reference TRBV30 and TRBJ1-5, reads SQTIHQWPATLVQPVGSPLSLECTVEGTSNPNLYWYRQAAGRGLQLLFYSVGIGQISSEVPQNLSASRPQDRQFILSSKKLLLSDSGFYLCAWRGQGINQPQHFGDGTRLSIL.